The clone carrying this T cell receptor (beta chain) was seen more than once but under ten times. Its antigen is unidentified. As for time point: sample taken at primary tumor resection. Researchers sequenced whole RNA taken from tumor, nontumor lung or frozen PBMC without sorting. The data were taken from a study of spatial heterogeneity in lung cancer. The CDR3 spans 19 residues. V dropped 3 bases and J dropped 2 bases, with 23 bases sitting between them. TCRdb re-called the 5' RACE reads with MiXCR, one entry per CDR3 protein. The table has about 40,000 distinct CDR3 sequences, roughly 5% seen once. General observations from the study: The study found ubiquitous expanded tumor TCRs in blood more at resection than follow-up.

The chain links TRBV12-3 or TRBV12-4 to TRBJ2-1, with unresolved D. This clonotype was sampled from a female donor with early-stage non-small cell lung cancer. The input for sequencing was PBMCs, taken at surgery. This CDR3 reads CASSFLASPGQRTYNEQFF. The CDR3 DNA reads TGTGCCAGCAGTTTCTTGGCTTCCCCTGGGCAAAGGACCTACAATGAGCAGTTCTTC.